The source of this TCR beta chain is a study of cytomegalovirus exposure and HLA in healthy donors. A word on this clone: The antigen is unknown.

The PCR made use of 60 Vbeta and 13 Jbeta primers. TCRdb's table, derived via immunoSEQ multiplex PCR, lists solely in-frame clones and lacks some. The sample lists about 67,000 clones; around four fifths were seen once. The V gene end was trimmed by 6 bases and the J gene end by 5 bases; junction bases not matched to a gene: 9. CDR1 MNHEY and CDR2 SVGAGI come from the germline V gene. The CDR3 runs to 14 residues. Regarding the study as a whole: For TCR beta chains, V- and J-gene trimming was later linked to a missense DCLRE1C variant. In a later analysis, at a false discovery rate of 0.05, about 16,000 TCR beta sequences matched HLA alleles. Likely technical artifact: a cluster of highly shared sequence variants. Across HLA loci, a later analysis found differing TCR association rates, with DRB1 most and HLA-C fewest.

This TCR came from a man aged 35 to 55 in good health and CMV-seronegative. Material: PBMCs. The chain is built from TRBV6-5 and TRBJ2-5, with TRBD2 matching over 7 bases. CDR3 sequence (DNA): TGTGCCAGCAGCCACCAGCGGGATTTGGAGACCCAGTACTTC. This gives the protein CASSHQRDLETQYF.